Below are 19 T cell receptor beta chains sequenced from a single sample in a study of blood T cell repertoires in COVID-19. Sequencing used immunoSEQ multiplex PCR; TCRdb keeps in-frame clones, though not all of them. The sample shows 450,000 to 500,000 clones, 80% to 90% of them seen only once. Input material: peripheral blood. These receptors all come from a human donor in a cohort sampled during active COVID-19.

The chain links TRBV19 to TRBJ2-7; D might be TRBD2 (5 bases). Germline assignment: CDR1 LNHDA and CDR2 SQIVND (reference sequence). CDR3 length equals 15 residues. Trimming took off 5 bases at V and 4 bases at J, with 18 bases between the two ends. The CDR3 sequence is CASSGRITREYEQYF. For the CDR3, the DNA is TGTGCCAGTAGTGGACGAATTACGAGGGAATACGAGCAGTACTTC.

This chain uses TRBV5-1 with TRBJ1-4; D is unclear. This CDR3 region has 13 residues. Trimming cost V 2 bases and J 4 bases, with 6 bases left between them. Germline V gene sequence: CDR1 SGHRS, CDR2 YFSETQ. The CDR3 reads CASSLSLNEKLFF. CDR3 nucleotide sequence: TGCGCCAGCAGCTTATCCCTTAATGAAAAACTGTTTTTT.

This chain connects TRBV5-4 to TRBJ2-3, with D maybe TRBD1 (7 bases). The CDR3 loop spans 15 amino acids. Germline assignment: CDR1 SGHNT and CDR2 YYREEE (reference sequence). V lost 4 bases and J lost 4, with 16 bases in between. The CDR3, as DNA: TGTGCCAGCAGCGCGGGCGGAGGGGGCGCAGATACGCAGTATTTT. It translates to CASSAGGGGADTQYF. The full variable domain, with the rest looked up from reference TRBV5-4 and TRBJ2-3, is ETGVTQSPTHLIKTRGQQVTLRCSSQSGHNTVSWYQQALGQGPQFIFQYYREEENGRGNFPPRFSGLQFPNYSSELNVNALELDDSALYLCASSAGGGGADTQYFGPGTRLTVL.

The V call is TRBV7-2, the J call TRBJ2-1; 10 bases agree with TRBD2. The CDR3 spans 17 residues. The J segment lost 5 bases and the V segment lost 0 bases, leaving 7 bases of the junction unmatched. Germline CDR1 is SGHTA and CDR2 is FQGNSA. CDR3 loop: CASSLAGLAGDNNEQFF. The CDR3 DNA is TGTGCCAGCAGCTTAGCAGGGCTAGCGGGAGATAACAATGAGCAGTTCTTC.

The rearrangement joins TRBV12-3 or TRBV12-4 to TRBJ2-3, with TRBD1 matching over 10 bases. The CDR3 extends over 12 amino acids. Trimming at V came to 5 bases and at J to 11 bases, leaving 4 bases not matched to a gene. The CDR3 DNA is TGTGCCAGCAGTCTAGGGACAGGGGTGCAGTATTTT. It yields the protein CASSLGTGVQYF.

There are a few counts of this clone. V usage is TRBV4-3 and J usage is TRBJ1-1; unclear D gene. There are 14 residues in the CDR3. Germline values: CDR1 LGHNA, CDR2 YSLEER. V shed 1 base and J shed 0 bases, with 6 bases lying between them. The CDR3 sequence is CASSQGRMNTEAFF. The DNA of the CDR3 is TGCGCCAGCAGCCAAGGGAGAATGAACACTGAAGCTTTCTTT.

V is TRBV19 and J is TRBJ2-5, with 11 bases identical to TRBD2. CDR3 size: 15 residues. Losses at the gene ends were 5 bases for V and 10 bases for J; bases not matched to a gene: 12. Germline values: CDR1 LNHDA, CDR2 SQIVND (reference sequence). CDR3 coding DNA: TGTGCCAGTAGTGAAAGGACTAGCGGGTGGCGGGGCCAGTACTTC. Encoded protein: CASSERTSGWRGQYF.

This clone was counted only a few times. This rearrangement joins TRBV19 to TRBJ2-3; TRBD2 matches 11 bases. Looked up from germline, CDR1 is LNHDA and CDR2 is SQIVND (reference sequence). The CDR3 totals 16 residues. V trimming: 5 bases; J trimming: 2 bases; junction bases outside the gene matches: 6. The CDR3 loop is CASSPRTSGYTDTQYF. Here the CDR3 DNA reads TGTGCCAGTAGTCCTCGGACTAGCGGGTACACAGATACGCAGTATTTT.

V usage is TRBV10-3 and J usage is TRBJ2-1, with D perhaps TRBD2 (5 bases). The CDR3 totals 16 residues. V was pared by 4 bases and J by 3 bases, with 16 bases between. Germline CDR1 and CDR2: ENHRY and SYGVKD. In nucleotides, the CDR3 is TGTGCCATCAGTGTGAGGGCGGAGAAAGGCTACAATGAGCAGTTCTTC. Translating it yields CAISVRAEKGYNEQFF.

J is TRBJ2-6 and V is TRBV2; D perhaps matches TRBD2 (6 bases). Germline CDR1 SNHLY, CDR2 FYNNEI. The CDR3 extends over 19 amino acids. Trimming took 7 bases from V and 4 from J, leaving 26 bases between them. The CDR3 DNA follows: TGTGCCAGCACTTTCACGAGGGGACTCGCCCGCGGAGGGGCCAACGTCCTGACTTTC. Its translation: CASTFTRGLARGGANVLTF.

J is TRBJ2-7 and V is TRBV6-2 or TRBV6-3; no clear D gene. Germline V CDR1 and CDR2: MNHEY, SVGEGT. The length of the CDR3 is 12 residues. Trimming removed 2 bases at V and 2 bases at J, with 4 bases between. The CDR3 nucleotides read TGTGCCAGCAGTTACCCGGCCTACGAGCAGTACTTC. Protein sequence: CASSYPAYEQYF.

The chain links TRBV5-4 to TRBJ2-3; maybe TRBD2 (5 bases). The CDR3 extends over 13 amino acids. Between the trimmed V and J ends, which lost 4 bases and 4 bases, there was a span of 10 bases. The V gene's germline CDR1 is SGHNT and CDR2 YYREEE (reference sequence). The CDR3 loop is CASSTGLSDTQYF. The CDR3, as DNA: TGTGCCAGCAGCACTGGACTTTCAGATACGCAGTATTTT.

This rearrangement joins TRBV10-1 to TRBJ2-7; no clear D. V lost 3 bases to trimming and J lost 9 bases, with 15 bases between them. The germline V gene encodes CDR1 WNHNN and CDR2 SYGVQD (reference sequence). This CDR3 is 13 amino acids long. CDR3 in amino acids: CASSDNGPSMQYF. The CDR3 DNA sequence: TGCGCCAGCAGTGATAACGGTCCGAGCATGCAGTACTTC.

As DNA, the CDR3 is TGTGCCAGCAGTTACTCGGTGGGCCCCCCGAACACTGAAGCTTTCTTT. It specifies CASSYSVGPPNTEAFF. The rearrangement uses TRBV6-5 and TRBJ1-1; D not resolved. V was trimmed by 0 bases and J by 1 base, leaving 12 bases between them. The CDR3 is made up of 16 amino acids. Germline loops: CDR1 MNHEY, CDR2 SVGAGI.

V is TRBV5-1 and J is TRBJ2-7; TRBD1 aligns across 12 bases. The CDR3 runs to 14 residues. V dropped 4 bases and J dropped 5; count of bases not matched to a gene: 4. Germline V gives CDR1 SGHRS, CDR2 YFSETQ. In DNA form, the CDR3 reads TGCGCCAGCAGCCTTGGGACAGGGGGCCACGAGCAGTACTTC. It specifies CASSLGTGGHEQYF.

This rearrangement joins TRBV2 to TRBJ1-2; TRBD1 is a possible D gene (5 bases). Deletions cut 5 bases from V and 3 bases from J, with 19 bases between. Germline CDR1 and CDR2: SNHLY and FYNNEI. The CDR3 spans 16 residues. This chain's CDR3 is CASSPQGQGSHYGYTF. The CDR3 DNA reads as TGTGCCAGCAGTCCCCAAGGGCAGGGAAGTCACTATGGCTACACCTTC.

This clone was detected only once. V gene TRBV19 combines with J gene TRBJ2-2; no clear D gene. The V and J ends lost 5 bases and 1 base respectively, with 8 bases between them. Germline CDR1 reads LNHDA; CDR2 reads SQIVND (reference sequence). The CDR3 contains 14 residues. In nucleotides, the CDR3 is TGTGCCAGTAGTCAACAGCAGAACACCGGGGAGCTGTTTTTT. This encodes CASSQQQNTGELFF.

The V gene is TRBV7-2, the J gene TRBJ2-5; TRBD2 is a possible D gene (7 bases). CDR1 and CDR2 from the germline V gene are SGHTA and FQGNSA. V dropped 5 bases and J dropped 5 bases, with 15 bases sitting between them. CDR3 length: 14 amino acids. CDR3 DNA: TGTGCCAGCAGCGCCCTAAGGGGGGGGGAGACCCAGTACTTC. Translating gives CASSALRGGETQYF.

The V gene is TRBV11-2, the J gene TRBJ1-3; a possible D gene is TRBD1 (5 bases). Germline lookup yields CDR1 SGHAT and CDR2 FQNNGV. The CDR3 has 14 amino acids. V lost 5 bases and J lost 4, with 12 bases in between. The DNA of the CDR3 is TGTGCCAGCAGCCCCCGGGGGGGAGGAAACACCATATATTTT. It codes for CASSPRGGGNTIYF.